The clone carrying this TCR beta chain has just a few counts. The antigen remains undetermined. PCR employed 60 Vbeta and 13 Jbeta primers. Profiling relied on immunoSEQ multiplex PCR, and the TCRdb table lists in-frame clones only, not all of them. The sample yields about 200,000 clones, around 83% seen once. The entry originates in a study of cytomegalovirus exposure and HLA in healthy donors. Looking at the study overall: The study's early data release held around 85 million unique TCRs from HLA-typed donors. Notes on the study in general: A later analysis revealed that TCR association rates differed between HLA loci, peaking at DRB1 and bottoming out at HLA-C.

This CDR3 is 12 amino acids long. CDR1 and CDR2 (germline): SNHLY, FYNNEI. V lost 7 bases to trimming and J lost 5 bases; unmatched junction nucleotides: 3. This receptor was taken from a girl aged 10 to 17 in good health and CMV-seronegative. The chain combines TRBV2 with TRBJ1-1; 8 bases align to TRBD1. Sample: PBMCs. CDR3 DNA sequence: TGTGCCAGCAACAGGGGGTTTACTGAAGCTTTCTTT. As protein: CASNRGFTEAFF.